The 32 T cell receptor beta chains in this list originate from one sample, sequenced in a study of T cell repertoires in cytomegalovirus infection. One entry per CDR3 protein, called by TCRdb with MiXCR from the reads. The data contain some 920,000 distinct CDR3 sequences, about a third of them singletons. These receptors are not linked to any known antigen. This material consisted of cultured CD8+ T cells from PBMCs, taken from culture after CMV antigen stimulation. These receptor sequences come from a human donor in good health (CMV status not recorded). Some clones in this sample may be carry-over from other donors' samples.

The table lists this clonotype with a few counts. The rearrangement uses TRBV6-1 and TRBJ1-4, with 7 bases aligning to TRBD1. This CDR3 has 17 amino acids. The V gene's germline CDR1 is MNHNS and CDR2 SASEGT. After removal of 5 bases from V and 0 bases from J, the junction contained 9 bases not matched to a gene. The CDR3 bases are TGTGCCAGCAGTACGATCGGGACAGCTGCAACTAATGAAAAACTGTTTTTT. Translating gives CASSTIGTAATNEKLFF.

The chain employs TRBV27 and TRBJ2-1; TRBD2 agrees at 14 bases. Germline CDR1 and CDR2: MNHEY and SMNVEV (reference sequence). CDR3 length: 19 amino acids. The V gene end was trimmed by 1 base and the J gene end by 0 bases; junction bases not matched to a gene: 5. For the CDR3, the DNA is TGTGCCAGCAGTTTATACGGACTAGCGGGGGGTTCCTCCTACAATGAGCAGTTCTTC. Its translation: CASSLYGLAGGSSYNEQFF.

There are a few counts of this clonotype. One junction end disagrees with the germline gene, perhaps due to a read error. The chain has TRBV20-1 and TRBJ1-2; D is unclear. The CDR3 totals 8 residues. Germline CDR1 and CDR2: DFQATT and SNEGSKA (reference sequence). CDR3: CSAMFPVF. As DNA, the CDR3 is TGCAGTGCTATGTTTCCAGTCTTC.

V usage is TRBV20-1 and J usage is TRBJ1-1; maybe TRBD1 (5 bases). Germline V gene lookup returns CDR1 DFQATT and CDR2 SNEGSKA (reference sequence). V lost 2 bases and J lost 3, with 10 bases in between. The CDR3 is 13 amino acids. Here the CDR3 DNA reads TGCAGTGCTAGATCCTTGACAGACACTGAAGCTTTCTTT. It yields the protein CSARSLTDTEAFF.

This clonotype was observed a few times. The CDR3: CASIGSASSYNEQFF. For the CDR3, the DNA is TGTGCCAGCATCGGCAGCGCTAGCTCCTACAATGAGCAGTTCTTC. V usage is TRBV6-2 or TRBV6-3 and J usage is TRBJ2-1; D gene ambiguous. V lost 7 bases and J 0 bases, leaving 13 bases between the germline ends. CDR1 is MNHEY, CDR2 SVGEGT, per germline. This CDR3 contains 15 residues.

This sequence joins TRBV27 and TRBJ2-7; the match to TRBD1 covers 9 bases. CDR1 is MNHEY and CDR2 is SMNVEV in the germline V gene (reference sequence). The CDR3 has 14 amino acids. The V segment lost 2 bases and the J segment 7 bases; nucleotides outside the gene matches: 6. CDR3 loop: CASSLTGQGREQYF. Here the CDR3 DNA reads TGTGCCAGCAGTTTAACGGGACAGGGAAGGGAGCAGTACTTC.

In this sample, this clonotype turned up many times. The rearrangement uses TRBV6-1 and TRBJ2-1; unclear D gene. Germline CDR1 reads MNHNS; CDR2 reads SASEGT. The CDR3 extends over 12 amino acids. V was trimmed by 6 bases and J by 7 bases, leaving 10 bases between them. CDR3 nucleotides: TGTGCCAGCAGCCACCGACGGAATGAGCAGTTCTTC. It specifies CASSHRRNEQFF.

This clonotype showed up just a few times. The CDR3: CASSLLKGMNTEAFF. The CDR3 nucleotides read TGCGCCAGCAGCCTCCTAAAGGGCATGAACACTGAAGCTTTCTTT. J is TRBJ1-1 and V is TRBV4-1; no clear D. The CDR3 sequence is 15 residues long. Trimming pared 4 bases from V and 0 bases from J, leaving 12 bases between. In germline, CDR1 is MGHRA, CDR2 YSYEKL.

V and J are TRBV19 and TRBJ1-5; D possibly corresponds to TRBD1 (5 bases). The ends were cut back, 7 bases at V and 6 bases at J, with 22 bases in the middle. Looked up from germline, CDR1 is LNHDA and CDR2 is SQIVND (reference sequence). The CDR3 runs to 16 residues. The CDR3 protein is CASNGTERWGGQPQHF. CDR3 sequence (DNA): TGTGCCAGTAATGGGACGGAGCGGTGGGGGGGTCAGCCCCAGCATTTT.

CDR3 nucleotide sequence: TGCGCCAGCAGCGGCGGTTTAGCGGGAATTCAAGAGACCCAGTACTTC. It codes for CASSGGLAGIQETQYF. The chain employs TRBV5-1 and TRBJ2-5, with TRBD2 matching 8 bases. The CDR3 runs 16 residues. V shed 4 bases and J 2 bases; nucleotides not matched to a gene: 10. Germline values: CDR1 SGHRS, CDR2 YFSETQ.

In DNA form, the CDR3 reads TGCGCCAGCAGTCCCCAACAGGGGGATACGCAGTATTTT. Its protein product is CASSPQQGDTQYF. The chain joins TRBV10-2 to TRBJ2-3; 7 nucleotides agree with TRBD1. V shed 5 bases, J shed 6 bases, and the junction held 5 bases outside the gene matches. This CDR3 is built from 13 residues. Germline values: CDR1 WSHSY, CDR2 SAAADI.

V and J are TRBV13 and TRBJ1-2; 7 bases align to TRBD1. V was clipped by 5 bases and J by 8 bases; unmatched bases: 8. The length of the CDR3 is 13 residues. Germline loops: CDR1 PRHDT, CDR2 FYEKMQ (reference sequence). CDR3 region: CASSTNRGVGYTF. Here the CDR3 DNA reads TGTGCCAGCAGCACAAACAGGGGAGTGGGCTACACCTTC.

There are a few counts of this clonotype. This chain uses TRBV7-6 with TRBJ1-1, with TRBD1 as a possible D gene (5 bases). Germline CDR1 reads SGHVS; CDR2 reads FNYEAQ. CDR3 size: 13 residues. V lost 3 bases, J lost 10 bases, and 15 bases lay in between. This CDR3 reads CASSLDGRGVAFF. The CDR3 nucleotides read TGTGCCAGCAGCTTGGACGGGCGGGGGGTAGCTTTCTTT. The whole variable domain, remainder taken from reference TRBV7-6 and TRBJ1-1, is GAGVSQSPRYKVTKRGQDVALRCDPISGHVSLYWYRQALGQGPEFLTYFNYEAQQDKSGLPNDRFSAERPEGSISTLTIQRTEQRDSAMYRCASSLDGRGVAFFGQGTRLTVV.

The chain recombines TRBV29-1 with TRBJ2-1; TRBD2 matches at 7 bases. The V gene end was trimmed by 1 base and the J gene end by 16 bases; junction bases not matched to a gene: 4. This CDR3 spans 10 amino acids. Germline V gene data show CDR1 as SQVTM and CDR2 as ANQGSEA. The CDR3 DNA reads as TGCAGCGTTGAAGGCGGGGGTTTATTCTTC. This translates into CSVEGGGLFF.

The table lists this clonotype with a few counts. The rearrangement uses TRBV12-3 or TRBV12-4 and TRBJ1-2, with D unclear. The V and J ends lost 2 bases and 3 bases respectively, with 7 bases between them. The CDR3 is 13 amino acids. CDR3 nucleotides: TGTGCCAGCAGTTTAAGCCAGCACTATGGCTACACCTTC. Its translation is CASSLSQHYGYTF.

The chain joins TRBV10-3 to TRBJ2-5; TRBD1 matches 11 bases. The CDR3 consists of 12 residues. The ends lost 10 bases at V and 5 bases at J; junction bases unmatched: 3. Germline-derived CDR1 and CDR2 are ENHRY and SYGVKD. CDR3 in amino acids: CATGTGGETQYF. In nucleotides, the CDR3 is TGTGCCACGGGGACAGGGGGGGAGACCCAGTACTTC.

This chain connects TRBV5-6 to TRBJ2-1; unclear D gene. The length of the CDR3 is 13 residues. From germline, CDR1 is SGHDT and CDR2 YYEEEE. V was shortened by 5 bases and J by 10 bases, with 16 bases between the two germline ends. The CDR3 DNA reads TGTGCCAGCAGTTTGAAAGGTGGGAAGGAGCAGTTCTTC. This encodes CASSLKGGKEQFF.

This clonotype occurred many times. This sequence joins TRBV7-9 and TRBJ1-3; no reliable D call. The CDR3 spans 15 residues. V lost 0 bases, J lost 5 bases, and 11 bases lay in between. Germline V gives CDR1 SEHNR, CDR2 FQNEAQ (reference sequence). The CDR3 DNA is TGTGCCAGCAGCTTAGCGACCGGGGAAAGAAACACCATATATTTT. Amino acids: CASSLATGERNTIYF.

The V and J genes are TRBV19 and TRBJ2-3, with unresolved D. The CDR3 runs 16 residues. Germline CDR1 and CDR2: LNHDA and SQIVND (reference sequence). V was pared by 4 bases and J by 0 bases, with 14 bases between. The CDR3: CASSTLAATSTDTQYF. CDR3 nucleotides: TGTGCCAGTAGTACCCTCGCAGCAACTAGCACAGATACGCAGTATTTT.

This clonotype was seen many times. The CDR3 is CASRPRTPNEKLFF. The DNA for the CDR3 is TGTGCCAGCAGGCCCAGGACCCCCAATGAAAAACTGTTTTTT. The J gene is TRBJ1-4, the V gene TRBV12-3 or TRBV12-4; D is unclear. Trimming cost V 6 bases and J 5 bases, with 13 bases left between them. The CDR3 spans 14 residues.

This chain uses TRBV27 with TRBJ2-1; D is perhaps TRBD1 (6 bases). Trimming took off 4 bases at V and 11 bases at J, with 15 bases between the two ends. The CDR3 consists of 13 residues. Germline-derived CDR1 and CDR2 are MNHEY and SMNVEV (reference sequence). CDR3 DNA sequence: TGTGCCAGCAGTTACAGGGAGATTGGTAAGCAGTTCTTC. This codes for CASSYREIGKQFF.

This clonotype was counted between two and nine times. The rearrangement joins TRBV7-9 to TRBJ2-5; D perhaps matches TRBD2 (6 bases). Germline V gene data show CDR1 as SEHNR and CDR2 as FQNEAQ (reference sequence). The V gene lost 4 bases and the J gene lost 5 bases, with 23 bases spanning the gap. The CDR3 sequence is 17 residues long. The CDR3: CASSSRGKEGPWETQYF. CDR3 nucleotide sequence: TGTGCCAGCAGCTCCCGAGGGAAGGAGGGTCCGTGGGAGACCCAGTACTTC.

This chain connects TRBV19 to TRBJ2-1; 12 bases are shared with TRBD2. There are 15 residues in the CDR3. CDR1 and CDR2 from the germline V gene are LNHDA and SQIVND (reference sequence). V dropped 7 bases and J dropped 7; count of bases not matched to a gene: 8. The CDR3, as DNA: TGTGCCAGTAAGGCTAGCGGGGGGGCCGGGAATGAGCAGTTCTTC. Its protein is CASKASGGAGNEQFF.

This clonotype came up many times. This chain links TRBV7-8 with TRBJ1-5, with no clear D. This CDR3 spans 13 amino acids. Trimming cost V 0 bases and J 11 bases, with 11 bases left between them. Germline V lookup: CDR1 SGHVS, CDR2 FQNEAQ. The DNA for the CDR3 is TGTGCCAGCAGCTTAGCGCCCGGAGGAGCCCAGCATTTT. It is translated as CASSLAPGGAQHF.

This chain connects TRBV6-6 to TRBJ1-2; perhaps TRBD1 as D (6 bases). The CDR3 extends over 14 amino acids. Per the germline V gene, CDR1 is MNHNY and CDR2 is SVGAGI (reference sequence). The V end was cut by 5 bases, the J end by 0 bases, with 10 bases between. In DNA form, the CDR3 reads TGTGCCAGCAGTAAAGGACAGTCTAACTATGGCTACACCTTC. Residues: CASSKGQSNYGYTF.

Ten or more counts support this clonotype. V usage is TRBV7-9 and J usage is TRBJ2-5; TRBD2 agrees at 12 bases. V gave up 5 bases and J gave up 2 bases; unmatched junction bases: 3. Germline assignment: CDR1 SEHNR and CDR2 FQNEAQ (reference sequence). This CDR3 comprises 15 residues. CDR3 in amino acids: CASSLGLAGQETQYF. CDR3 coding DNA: TGTGCCAGCAGCCTTGGACTAGCGGGACAAGAGACCCAGTACTTC.

The CDR3 loop reads CASKLANTIYF. The CDR3, as DNA: TGTGCCAGCAAGCTAGCGAACACCATATATTTT. The rearrangement links TRBV27 to TRBJ1-3; D gene unclear. Germline lookup yields CDR1 MNHEY and CDR2 SMNVEV (reference sequence). This CDR3 contains 11 residues. Trimming took 7 bases from V and 7 from J, leaving 8 bases between them.

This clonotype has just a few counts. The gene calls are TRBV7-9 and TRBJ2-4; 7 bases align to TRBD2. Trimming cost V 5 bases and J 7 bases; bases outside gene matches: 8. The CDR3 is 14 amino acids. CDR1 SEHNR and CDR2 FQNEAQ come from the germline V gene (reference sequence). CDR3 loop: CASSKGEGSNIQYF. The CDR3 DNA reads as TGTGCCAGCAGCAAAGGGGAGGGGTCGAACATTCAGTACTTC.

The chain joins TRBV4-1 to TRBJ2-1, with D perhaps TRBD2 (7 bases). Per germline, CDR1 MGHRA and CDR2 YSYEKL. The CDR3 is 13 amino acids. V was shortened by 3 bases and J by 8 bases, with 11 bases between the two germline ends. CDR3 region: CASSHTGRDEQFF. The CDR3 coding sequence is TGCGCCAGCAGCCACACAGGGAGGGATGAGCAGTTCTTC.

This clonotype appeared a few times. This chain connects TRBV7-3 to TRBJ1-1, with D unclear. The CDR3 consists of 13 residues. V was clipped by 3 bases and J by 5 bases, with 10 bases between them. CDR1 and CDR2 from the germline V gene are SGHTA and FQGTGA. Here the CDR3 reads CASSLWVWTEAFF. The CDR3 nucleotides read TGTGCCAGCAGCTTGTGGGTGTGGACTGAAGCTTTCTTT.

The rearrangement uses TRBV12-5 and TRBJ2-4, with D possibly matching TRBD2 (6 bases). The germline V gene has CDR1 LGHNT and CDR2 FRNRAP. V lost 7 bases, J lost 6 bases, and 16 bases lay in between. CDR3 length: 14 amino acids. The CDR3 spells CASASSLALNIQYF. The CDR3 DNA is TGTGCTAGTGCCTCCTCCCTAGCGCTAAACATTCAGTACTTC. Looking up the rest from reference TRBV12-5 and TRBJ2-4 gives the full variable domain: DARVTQTPRHKVTEMGQEVTMRCQPILGHNTVFWYRQTMMQGLELLAYFRNRAPLDDSGMPKDRFSAEMPDATLATLKIQPSEPRDSAVYFCASASSLALNIQYFGAGTRLSVL.

CDR3 sequence reads: CASSSSGTAFWEQYF. The CDR3 DNA sequence: TGTGCCAGCAGCTCATCCGGGACAGCCTTTTGGGAGCAGTACTTC. V is TRBV7-9 and J is TRBJ2-7; 7 positions match TRBD1. With V trimmed by 4 bases and J by 7 bases, 13 bases remained unmatched. The germline V gene encodes CDR1 SEHNR and CDR2 FQNEAQ (reference sequence). CDR3 size: 15 residues.